What follows are 17 T cell receptor beta chains derived from one specimen sequenced in a study of lymphopenia after photon versus proton radiotherapy (dated by TCRdb to between 2018 and 2020). To prepare the library, the immunoSEQ multiplex PCR assay was applied. TCRdb carries this immuneACCESS record with in-frame sequences only. Its versions omit some clonotypes, under half of them owing to an unresolved V gene in the studies checked, with the rest unexplained. The sample has over 50,000 clones on record, about 86% of them singletons. Less than 2.5% of the sample belongs to the ten largest clones. The material was peripheral blood, obtained from a patient treated with photon-based radiotherapy. Every receptor here comes from a man in his forties with gastric cancer.

The chain is built from TRBV19 and TRBJ1-4; D remains unclear. Germline V gene lookup returns CDR1 LNHDA and CDR2 SQIVND (reference sequence). This CDR3 spans 11 amino acids. Trimming removed 7 bases from V and 6 bases from J, with 6 bases in between. CDR3 region: CASKVYEKLFF. DNA of the CDR3: TGTGCCAGTAAAGTGTATGAAAAACTGTTTTTT.

The genes are TRBV10-3 and TRBJ1-2, with D perhaps TRBD1 (6 bases). The CDR3 has 12 residues. V lost 3 bases and J 5 bases, leaving 7 bases between the germline ends. Germline V gene lookup returns CDR1 ENHRY and CDR2 SYGVKD. This chain's CDR3 is CAISDQGYGYTF. CDR3 sequence (DNA): TGTGCCATCAGTGACCAGGGGTATGGCTACACCTTC.

V usage is TRBV11-2 and J usage is TRBJ1-4, with TRBD1 matching 7 bases. The CDR3 spans 16 residues. CDR1 is SGHAT, CDR2 FQNNGV, per germline. With V trimmed by 0 bases and J by 8 bases, 9 bases remained unmatched. Written as DNA, the CDR3 is TGTGCCAGCAGCTTAGAGGTGACAGGGATGGAGGAAAAACTGTTTTTT. Protein product: CASSLEVTGMEEKLFF.

The chain couples TRBV11-1 to TRBJ2-1, with 9 positions matching TRBD1. Germline-derived CDR1 and CDR2 are SGHAT and FQDESV (reference sequence). CDR3 length: 14 amino acids. With 5 bases clipped from V and 8 bases from J, the junction kept 7 bases outside the gene matches. CDR3 in amino acids: CASSPRQGEHEQFF. In DNA, the CDR3 is TGTGCCAGCAGCCCCAGACAGGGGGAGCATGAGCAGTTCTTC.

The J gene is TRBJ2-3, the V gene TRBV6-5; D is perhaps TRBD1 (5 bases). The CDR3 loop spans 12 amino acids. V lost 6 bases to trimming and J lost 6 bases, with 10 bases between them. Germline V gene lookup returns CDR1 MNHEY and CDR2 SVGAGI. The CDR3 protein is CASSQDIDTQYF. DNA of the CDR3: TGTGCCAGCAGCCAGGACATTGATACGCAGTATTTT.

The chain carries TRBV4-1 and TRBJ1-1; D may be TRBD1 (6 bases). Trimming took off 2 bases at V and 5 bases at J, with 15 bases between the two ends. Germline V lookup: CDR1 MGHRA, CDR2 YSYEKL. The CDR3 is made up of 15 amino acids. The CDR3 spells CASSQREDSLTEAFF. The CDR3 DNA is TGCGCCAGCAGCCAACGGGAGGACAGCCTAACTGAAGCTTTCTTT.

The chain couples TRBV28 to TRBJ2-7, with TRBD2 as a possible D gene (7 bases). The CDR3 loop spans 15 amino acids. Trimming cost V 6 bases and J 2 bases, with 17 bases left between them. Germline CDR1 MDHEN, CDR2 SYDVKM. CDR3 nucleotide sequence: TGTGCCAGCAGCCTAGGGGGGGACCCCCCCTACGAGCAGTACTTC. The encoded protein is CASSLGGDPPYEQYF.

V usage is TRBV18 and J usage is TRBJ1-3, with 8 bases aligning to TRBD1. This CDR3 has 16 residues. V trimming: 3 bases; J trimming: 0 bases; junction bases outside the gene matches: 4. The V gene's germline CDR1 is KGHSH and CDR2 LQKENI. CDR3 loop: CASSPGQVSSGNTIYF. The CDR3, as DNA: TGTGCCAGCTCACCGGGACAGGTGAGCTCTGGAAACACCATATATTTT.

The rearrangement uses TRBV19 and TRBJ1-3; tentative D call: TRBD1 (6 bases). CDR1 is LNHDA, CDR2 SQIVND, per germline (reference sequence). The CDR3 is 16 amino acids. The germline V and J ends were trimmed by 9 bases and 0 bases, with 18 bases remaining between them. CDR3 loop: CASKRRGPYSGNTIYF. The CDR3 region has the DNA TGTGCCAGCAAGCGCAGGGGACCCTACTCTGGAAACACCATATATTTT.

Only a few counts were recorded for this clone. This chain links TRBV4-1 with TRBJ2-7, with 8 bases identical to TRBD1. The germline CDR1 and CDR2 sequences are MGHRA and YSYEKL. The junction had 12 bases not matched to a gene; V was cut back by 5 bases and J by 6 bases. The CDR3 has 15 residues. The CDR3 sequence is CASSNRQGSAREQYF. In DNA, the CDR3 is TGCGCCAGCAGCAATCGACAGGGGTCGGCCCGCGAGCAGTACTTC.

J is TRBJ2-3 and V is TRBV4-2; TRBD1 might be the D (6 bases). Germline values: CDR1 LGHNA, CDR2 YNFKEQ. CDR3 length equals 16 residues. V was shortened by 3 bases and J by 2 bases, with 15 bases between the two germline ends. CDR3 nucleotide sequence: TGTGCCAGCAGCCAGGGGGCTGAGGCTTTCACAGATACGCAGTATTTT. Encoded protein: CASSQGAEAFTDTQYF.

In this sample, this clone turned up once. The V call is TRBV7-6, the J call TRBJ2-1, with 10 bases lining up with TRBD1. Germline V gene sequence: CDR1 SGHVS, CDR2 FNYEAQ. The length of the CDR3 is 14 residues. J gave up 7 bases and V 5 bases, and 5 bases lay outside the gene matches. CDR3 in DNA: TGTGCCAGCAGCCTGGGACAGGGGCGGAATGAGCAGTTCTTC. It is translated as CASSLGQGRNEQFF.

This rearrangement joins TRBV7-6 to TRBJ1-2; D might be TRBD1 (5 bases). V dropped 3 bases and J dropped 6 bases, with 11 bases sitting between them. The CDR3 extends over 13 amino acids. The germline gives CDR1 SGHVS, CDR2 FNYEAQ. CDR3 DNA: TGTGCCAGCAGCTTGGAGGGGATGAATGGCTACACCTTC. Translated: CASSLEGMNGYTF.

This chain joins TRBV10-3 and TRBJ1-6; D remains unclear. This CDR3 has 12 amino acids. CDR1 is ENHRY and CDR2 is SYGVKD in the germline V gene. V shed 0 bases and J shed 10 bases, with 4 bases lying between them. CDR3 loop: CAISESESPLHF. Here the CDR3 DNA reads TGTGCCATCAGTGAGTCGGAGTCACCCCTCCACTTT.

The V and J genes are TRBV7-6 and TRBJ2-1; 10 bases fit TRBD2. The CDR3 is 17 residues long. The V segment lost 5 bases and the J segment 2 bases; nucleotides outside the gene matches: 9. The germline V gene has CDR1 SGHVS and CDR2 FNYEAQ. Written as DNA, the CDR3 is TGTGCCAGCAGCGACCCCGGAGCGGGGGGGACCTACAATGAGCAGTTCTTC. The encoded protein is CASSDPGAGGTYNEQFF.

The genes are TRBV7-8 and TRBJ2-1; 10 bases line up with TRBD2. CDR1 is SGHVS, CDR2 FQNEAQ, per germline. The CDR3 covers 14 residues. The V segment lost 1 base and the J segment 8 bases; nucleotides outside the gene matches: 2. CDR3 nucleotides: TGTGCCAGCAGCTTAGGAGCGGGGGGGGATGAGCAGTTCTTC. Its translation is CASSLGAGGDEQFF. Using reference TRBV7-8 and TRBJ2-1 for the parts outside the CDR3, the full variable domain is GAGVSQSPRYKVAKRGQDVALRCDPISGHVSLFWYQQALGQGPEFLTYFQNEAQLDKSGLPSDRFFAERPEGSVSTLKIQRTQQEDSAVYLCASSLGAGGDEQFFGPGTRLTVL.

V is TRBV27 and J is TRBJ2-5; D uncertain. The length of the CDR3 is 12 residues. V was clipped by 8 bases and J by 5 bases, with 12 bases between them. The germline V gene has CDR1 MNHEY and CDR2 SMNVEV (reference sequence). The CDR3 is CASSPDSETQYF. The CDR3 DNA sequence: TGTGCCAGCTCACCTGACTCGGAGACCCAGTACTTC.